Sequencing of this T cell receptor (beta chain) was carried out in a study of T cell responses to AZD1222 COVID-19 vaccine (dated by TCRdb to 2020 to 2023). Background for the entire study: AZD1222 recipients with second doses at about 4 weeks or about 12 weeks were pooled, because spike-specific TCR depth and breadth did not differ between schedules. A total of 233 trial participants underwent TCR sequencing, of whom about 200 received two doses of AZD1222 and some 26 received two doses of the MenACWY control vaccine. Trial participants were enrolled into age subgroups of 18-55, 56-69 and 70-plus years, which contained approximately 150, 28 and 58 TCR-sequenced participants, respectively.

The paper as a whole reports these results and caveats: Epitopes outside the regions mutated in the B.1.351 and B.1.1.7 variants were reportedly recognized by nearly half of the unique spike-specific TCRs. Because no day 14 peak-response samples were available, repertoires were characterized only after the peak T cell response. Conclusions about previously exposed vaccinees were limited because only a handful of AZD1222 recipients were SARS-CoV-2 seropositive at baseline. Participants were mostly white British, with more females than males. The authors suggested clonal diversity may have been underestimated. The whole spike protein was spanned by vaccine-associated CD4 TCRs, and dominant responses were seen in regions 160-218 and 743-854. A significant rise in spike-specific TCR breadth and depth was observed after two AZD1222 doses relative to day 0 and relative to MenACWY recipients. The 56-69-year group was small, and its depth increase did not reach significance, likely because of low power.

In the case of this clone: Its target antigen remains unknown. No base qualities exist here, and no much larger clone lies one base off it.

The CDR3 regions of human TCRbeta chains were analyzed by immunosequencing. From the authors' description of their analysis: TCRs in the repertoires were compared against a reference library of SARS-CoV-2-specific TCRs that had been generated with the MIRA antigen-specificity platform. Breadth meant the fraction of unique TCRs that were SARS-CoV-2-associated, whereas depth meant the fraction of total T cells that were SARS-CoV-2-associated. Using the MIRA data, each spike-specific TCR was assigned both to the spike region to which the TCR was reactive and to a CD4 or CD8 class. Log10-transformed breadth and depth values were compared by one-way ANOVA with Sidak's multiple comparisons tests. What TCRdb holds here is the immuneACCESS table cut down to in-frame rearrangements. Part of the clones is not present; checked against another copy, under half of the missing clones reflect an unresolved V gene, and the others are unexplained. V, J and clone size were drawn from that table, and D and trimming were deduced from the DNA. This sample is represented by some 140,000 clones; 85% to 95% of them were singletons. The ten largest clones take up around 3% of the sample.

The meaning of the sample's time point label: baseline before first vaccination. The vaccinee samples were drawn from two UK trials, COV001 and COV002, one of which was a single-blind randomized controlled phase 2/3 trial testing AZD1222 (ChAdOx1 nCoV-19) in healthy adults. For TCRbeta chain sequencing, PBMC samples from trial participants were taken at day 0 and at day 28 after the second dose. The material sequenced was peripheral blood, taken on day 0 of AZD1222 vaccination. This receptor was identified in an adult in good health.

The CDR3 region: CSVEGGRSSYNEQFF. In nucleotides, the sequence is TGCAGCGTTGAAGGGGGCAGGAGCTCCTACAATGAGCAGTTCTTC. The sequence is built from TRBV29-1 and TRBJ2-1; the D gene is perhaps TRBD1, from 5 matching bases. Trimming takes 1 base from V and 0 bases from J, and the germline ends sit 10 bases apart. Looking up the germline V gene yields CDR1 SQVTM and CDR2 ANQGSEA. Reading from cysteine to phenylalanine, the CDR3 counts 15 amino acids. Only the CDR3 DNA is retained, 45 bases long and in frame from the first base.